Listed here are 15 T cell receptor beta chains from one sample, sequenced in a study of human T cells and chemical hapten exposure. Time point reported: patch test 2, 6 weeks after DPC sensitization. Treatment given: therapeutic diphenylcyclopropenone sensitization with weekly scalp DPC. TCRdb passed the RACE reads through MiXCR, listing each CDR3 protein once. Of 65,000 to 100,000 distinct CDR3 sequences listed, less than 8% were seen once; the top ten hold 1.3%. Sequencing used whole blood, obtained in connection with sensitization to the hapten diphenylcyclopropenone (DPC). The origin of the receptors is a woman in her twenties or thirties with alopecia areata. Some clones in this sample may be carry-over from other donors' samples.

This clonotype has ten or more counts. The V gene is TRBV6-1, the J gene TRBJ1-5; a weak D match, TRBD1 (5 bases). The CDR3 is 15 residues long. V lost 3 bases and J lost 6, with 15 bases in between. Looked up from germline, CDR1 is MNHNS and CDR2 is SASEGT. CDR3 protein: CASSESSRVSQPQHF. CDR3 bases: TGTGCCAGCAGTGAGTCCTCCAGGGTCAGTCAGCCCCAGCATTTT.

The chain uses TRBV9 and TRBJ1-6; D gene unclear. From germline, CDR1 is SGDLS and CDR2 YYNGEE. This CDR3 is 17 amino acids long. Deletions cut 3 bases from V and 7 bases from J, with 20 bases between. The CDR3: CASSATPSLLPNSPLHF. CDR3 in DNA: TGTGCCAGCAGCGCCACACCCTCTCTACTCCCCAATTCACCCCTCCACTTT.

A few counts support this clonotype. The rearrangement joins TRBV20-1 to TRBJ1-6; 7 bases agree with TRBD1. The germline CDR1 and CDR2 sequences are DFQATT and SNEGSKA (reference sequence). The CDR3 is 15 amino acids. After removal of 6 bases from V and 5 bases from J, the junction contained 10 bases not matched to a gene. This CDR3 reads CSAKRRDRNNSPLHF. In nucleotides, the CDR3 is TGCAGTGCCAAGCGACGGGACAGAAATAATTCACCCCTCCACTTT.

Only a few counts were recorded for this clonotype. CDR3 residues: CASSQEAGDTEAFF. For the CDR3, the DNA is TGTGCCAGCAGCCAAGAGGCAGGGGACACTGAAGCTTTCTTT. The rearrangement links TRBV3-1 to TRBJ1-1; D may be TRBD1 (6 bases). Trimming took 0 bases from V and 3 from J, leaving 8 bases between them. Germline V CDR1 and CDR2: LGHDT, YNNKEL (reference sequence). The CDR3 contains 14 residues. Combining the CDR3 with reference TRBV3-1 and TRBJ1-1 gives the whole variable domain DTAVSQTPKYLVTQMGNDKSIKCEQNLGHDTMYWYKQDSKKFLKIMFSYNNKELIINETVPNRFSPKSPDKAHLNLHINSLELGDSAVYFCASSQEAGDTEAFFGQGTRLTVV.

The chain joins TRBV9 to TRBJ2-2, with D uncertain. V lost 4 bases and J lost 2, with 12 bases in between. There are 15 residues in the CDR3. Per germline, CDR1 SGDLS and CDR2 YYNGEE. The chain's CDR3 is CASSKDGPNTGELFF. The CDR3 nucleotides are TGTGCCAGCAGCAAAGATGGACCTAACACCGGGGAGCTGTTTTTT.

This clonotype was detected ten times or more. This chain connects TRBV2 to TRBJ1-1; D remains unclear. Germline V gene sequence: CDR1 SNHLY, CDR2 FYNNEI. The CDR3 is 14 amino acids. The germline V and J ends were trimmed by 0 bases and 9 bases, with 14 bases remaining between them. CDR3 sequence (DNA): TGTGCCAGCAGTGAAGCGCTTCGGTCAGCGAAAGCTTTCTTT. Translation: CASSEALRSAKAFF.

This clonotype was counted ten times or more. The chain joins TRBV18 to TRBJ1-5, with no clear D. The CDR3 runs to 14 residues. V dropped 2 bases and J dropped 4 bases, with 9 bases sitting between them. Germline V CDR1 and CDR2: KGHSH, LQKENI. The CDR3 DNA reads TGTGCCAGCTCACCAGAAGTAGGGAATCAGCCCCAGCATTTT. It yields the protein CASSPEVGNQPQHF.

This clonotype has only a few counts. The J gene is TRBJ1-1, the V gene TRBV5-1; the match to TRBD1 covers 10 bases. Germline assignment: CDR1 SGHRS and CDR2 YFSETQ. The CDR3 consists of 15 residues. V lost 9 bases, J lost 1 base, and 9 bases stayed unmatched. CDR3 sequence: CATRQGARENTEAFF. The CDR3 DNA follows: TGCGCCACCAGACAGGGGGCGAGGGAGAACACTGAAGCTTTCTTT.

V is TRBV19 and J is TRBJ2-1, with D tentatively TRBD2 (7 bases). Germline-derived CDR1 and CDR2 are LNHDA and SQIVND (reference sequence). Trimming left V 0 bases short and J 7 bases short, with 13 bases between. The CDR3 covers 15 residues. CDR3 sequence (DNA): TGTGCCAGTAGTATAGATCGGGGAGGGGGAAATGAGCAGTTCTTC. Protein product: CASSIDRGGGNEQFF.

This clonotype has a count of ten or more. V and J are TRBV5-1 and TRBJ1-1; D call uncertain. V lost 0 bases to trimming and J lost 0 bases, with 6 bases between them. The CDR3 sequence is 14 residues long. Germline V lookup: CDR1 SGHRS, CDR2 YFSETQ. The CDR3 spells CASSLASMNTEAFF. The CDR3 DNA reads as TGCGCCAGCAGCTTGGCCAGCATGAACACTGAAGCTTTCTTT.

V and J are TRBV7-2 and TRBJ2-3; D is possibly TRBD2 (5 bases). The V and J ends lost 6 bases and 4 bases respectively, with 14 bases between them. Germline V gene lookup returns CDR1 SGHTA and CDR2 FQGNSA. The CDR3 consists of 14 residues. CDR3 sequence (DNA): TGTGCCAGCAGAAAAACCATAGCGTCAGATACGCAGTATTTT. Protein sequence: CASRKTIASDTQYF.

There are a few counts of this clonotype. This chain connects TRBV6-1 to TRBJ1-5; no reliable D call. Trimming left V 8 bases short and J 6 bases short, with 17 bases between. The CDR3 extends over 14 amino acids. Germline CDR1 and CDR2: MNHNS and SASEGT. CDR3 in DNA: TGTGCCAGCCAAAGGGAGGCGGGTGTTCAGCCCCAGCATTTT. Its translation is CASQREAGVQPQHF.

This clonotype was detected many times. The V gene is TRBV5-1, the J gene TRBJ2-3; 7 bases align to TRBD1. With V trimmed by 3 bases and J by 0 bases, 7 bases remained unmatched. Germline CDR1 reads SGHRS; CDR2 reads YFSETQ. The length of the CDR3 is 16 residues. The CDR3 region has the DNA TGCGCCAGCAGCTCAGGGACAGTAACTAGCACAGATACGCAGTATTTT. It codes for CASSSGTVTSTDTQYF.

In regard to this clonotype: At one end the junction does not follow the germline gene, possibly because of a read error. This chain connects TRBV6-5 to TRBJ1-5, with 7 bases matching TRBD1. Germline V gives CDR1 MNHEY, CDR2 SVGAGI. The CDR3 consists of 16 residues. CDR3 loop: CASSDTNRGSNQPQNF. The CDR3, as DNA: TGTGCCAGCAGCGACACAAACAGGGGTAGCAATCAGCCCCAGAATTTT.

The chain links TRBV6-5 to TRBJ2-7; 8 bases agree with TRBD1. The CDR3 length is 15 residues. J was trimmed by 6 bases and V by 0 bases; bases with no gene match: 7. The V gene's germline CDR1 is MNHEY and CDR2 SVGAGI. CDR3 amino acids: CASSYSGTGEREQYF. The CDR3 region has the DNA TGTGCCAGCAGTTACTCGGGGACAGGTGAGCGCGAGCAGTACTTC.